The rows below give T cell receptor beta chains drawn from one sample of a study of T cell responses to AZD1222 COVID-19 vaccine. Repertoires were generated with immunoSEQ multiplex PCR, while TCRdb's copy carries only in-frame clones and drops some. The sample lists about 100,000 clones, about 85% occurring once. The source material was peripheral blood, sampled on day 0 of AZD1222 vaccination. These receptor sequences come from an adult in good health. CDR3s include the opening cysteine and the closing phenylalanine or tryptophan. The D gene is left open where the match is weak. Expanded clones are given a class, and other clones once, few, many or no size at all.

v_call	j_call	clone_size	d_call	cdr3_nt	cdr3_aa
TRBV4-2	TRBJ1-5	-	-	TGTGCCAGCAGCCAAGACGGATATCAGCCCCAGCATTTT	CASSQDGYQPQHF
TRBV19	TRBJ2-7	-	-	TGTGCCAGTAGCGGGGGCTACGAGCAGTACTTC	CASSGGYEQYF
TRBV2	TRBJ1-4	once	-	TGTGCCAGCAGCCCGGGGCCAACTAATGAAAAACTGTTTTTT	CASSPGPTNEKLFF
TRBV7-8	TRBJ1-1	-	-	TGTGCCAGCAGCCCCGAGGGAACCTGGAACACTGAAGCTTTCTTT	CASSPEGTWNTEAFF
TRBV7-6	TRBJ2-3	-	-	TGTGCCAGCAGCTTAGACGCAGGGTCAAATACGCAGTATTTT	CASSLDAGSNTQYF
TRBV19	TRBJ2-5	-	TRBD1	TGTGCCAGTAGCTACGCCACAGGGGGCACAGAGACCCAGTACTTC	CASSYATGGTETQYF
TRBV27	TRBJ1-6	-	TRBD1	TGTGCCAGCAGTCCAGGACAGGATAATTCACCCCTCCACTTT	CASSPGQDNSPLHF
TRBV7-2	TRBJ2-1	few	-	TGTGCCAGCAGCTCGACCACAGGGCGAGAGCAGTTCTTC	CASSSTTGREQFF
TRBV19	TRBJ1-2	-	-	TGTGCCAGTGCATACTCGGGACCGGAACGGATCTATGGCTACACCTTC	CASAYSGPERIYGYTF
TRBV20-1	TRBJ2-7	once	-	TGCAGTGCTAGTAGAAGGTGGGAGCAGTACTTC	CSASRRWEQYF
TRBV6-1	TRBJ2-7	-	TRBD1	TGTGCCAGCAGTGAGACAGGGGTTGGCTACGAGCAGTACTTC	CASSETGVGYEQYF
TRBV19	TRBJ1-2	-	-	TGTGCCAGTAGTATAGGTCCGGCCAACTATGGCTACACCTTC	CASSIGPANYGYTF
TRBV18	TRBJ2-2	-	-	TGTGCCAGCTCACCACGCGCGGCGAACACCGGGGAGCTGTTTTTT	CASSPRAANTGELFF
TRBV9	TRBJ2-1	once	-	TGTGCCAGCAGCCTACCCGGGACTTCATCCTACAATGAGCAGTTCTTC	CASSLPGTSSYNEQFF
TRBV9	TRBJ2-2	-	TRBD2	TGTGCCAGCAGCGTCGGATCGACTAGCGTAAACACCGGGGAGCTGTTTTTT	CASSVGSTSVNTGELFF
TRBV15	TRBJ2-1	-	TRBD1	TGTGCCACCAGCAGAGTACAGGGGGACAATGAGCAGTTCTTC	CATSRVQGDNEQFF
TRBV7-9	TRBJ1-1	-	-	TGTGCCACTTCGGGCCTTCCGCCTCCTGAAGCTTTCTTT	CATSGLPPPEAFF